This section outlines one T cell receptor (beta chain) sequence together with its context. What it binds is not known. Repertoires were generated with immunoSEQ multiplex PCR, while TCRdb's copy carries only in-frame clones and drops some. This sample has fewer than 1.4 million clones, with 75% to 85% found just once. CDR3 length: 15 residues. Trimming took off 0 bases at V and 2 bases at J, with 12 bases between the two ends. The germline V gene encodes CDR1 SGHRS and CDR2 YFSETQ. The data were taken from a study of shared clonotypes between healthy human individuals. Whole-study context: Three plates were used per donor for CD4 naive, three for CD4 memory, two for CD8 naive and one for CD8 memory.

Negatively enriched CD4+ T cells were divided by CD45RA into naive and memory. Study-level results: Researchers found naive subsets generally carried larger estimated richness than memory subsets.

Material for sequencing was memory CD4+ T cells from PBMCs. The subset: CD45RA-negative fraction. The chain employs TRBV5-1 and TRBJ2-7; TRBD1 is a possible D gene (5 bases). The receptor comes from a man aged 18-30 years in good health. Some clones in this sample may be carry-over from other donors' samples. Here the CDR3 reads CASSLATGSTYEQYF. The CDR3 DNA reads TGCGCCAGCAGCTTGGCCACAGGATCTACCTACGAGCAGTACTTC.